The present entry profiles one T cell receptor (beta chain) with its context. Its target is not known. The CDR3 is 15 amino acids. Germline CDR1 is MGHRA and CDR2 is YSYEKL. The sample comes from a study of blood T cells in healthy people across ages. General study results and limits: Unsorted PBMCs blocked a conclusive comparison of naive and antigen-experienced cells. Greater diversity and more naive CD4+ cells were seen in long-lived donors than in aged donors.

The second PCR ran roughly 6 to 11 cycles with a sample-barcoded 5' primer and J-beta primers. Every cDNA molecule bore a tag from a template-switch adaptor containing 12 random nucleotides. Each single sample gave us at least 2.5 million CDR3-containing paired-end reads. TCRdb re-called the 5' RACE reads with MiXCR, one entry per CDR3 protein. The profile shows hundreds of thousands of distinct CDR3 sequences, 35% to 50% of them singletons. Sequencing was performed on blood. The TCR comes from a man aged 80 or over in good health. The chain links TRBV4-1 to TRBJ2-4; D possibly corresponds to TRBD2 (5 bases). The DNA end lines up better with TRBJ2-7; the J call may be wrong. The CDR3: CASSQGSDYNYEQYF. Written as DNA, the CDR3 is TGCGCCAGCAGCCAAGGCTCTGACTACAACTACGAGCAGTACTTC.